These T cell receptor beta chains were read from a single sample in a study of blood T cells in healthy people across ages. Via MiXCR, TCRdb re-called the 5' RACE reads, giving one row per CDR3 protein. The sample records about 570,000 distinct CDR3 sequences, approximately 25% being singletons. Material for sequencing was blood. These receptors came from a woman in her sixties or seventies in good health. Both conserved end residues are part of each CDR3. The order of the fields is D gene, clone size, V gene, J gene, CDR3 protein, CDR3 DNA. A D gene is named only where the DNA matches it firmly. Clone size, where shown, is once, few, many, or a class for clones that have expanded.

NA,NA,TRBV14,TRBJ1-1,CASSFYGGNTEAFF,TGTGCCAGCAGCTTCTACGGGGGGAACACTGAAGCTTTCTTT
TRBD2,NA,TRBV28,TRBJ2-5,CATLLAGDRQETQYF,TGTGCCACCCTACTAGCGGGGGACCGTCAAGAGACCCAGTACTTC
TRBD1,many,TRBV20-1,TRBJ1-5,CSARTGGAGNQPQHF,TGCAGTGCTCGAACAGGGGGCGCGGGCAATCAGCCCCAGCATTTT
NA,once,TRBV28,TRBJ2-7,CASRPTGRGDYEQYF,TGTGCCAGCAGGCCAACAGGGCGCGGTGACTACGAGCAGTACTTC
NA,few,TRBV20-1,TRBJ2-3,CSAGAGDTQYF,TGCAGTGCGGGTGCGGGGGATACGCAGTATTTT
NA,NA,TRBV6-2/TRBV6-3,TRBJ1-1,CASGTPDRNTEAFF,TGTGCCAGCGGCACTCCGGACAGGAACACTGAAGCTTTCTTT
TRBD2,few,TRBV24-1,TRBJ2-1,CATSDSRGRTAGGSYNEQFF,TGTGCCACCAGTGATTCTCGTGGCCGGACAGCGGGGGGATCCTACAATGAGCAGTTCTTC
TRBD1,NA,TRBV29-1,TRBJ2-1,CSISTGTGTRNEQFF,TGCAGCATCTCAACCGGGACAGGGACAAGGAATGAGCAGTTCTTC
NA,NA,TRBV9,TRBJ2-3,CASSVGGWSSTDTQYF,TGTGCCAGCAGCGTAGGAGGTTGGAGTAGCACAGATACGCAGTATTTT
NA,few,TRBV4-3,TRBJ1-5,CASSQVFRGQPQHF,TGCGCCAGCAGCCAAGTCTTCAGGGGCCAGCCCCAGCATTTT
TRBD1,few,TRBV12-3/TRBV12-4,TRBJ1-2,CASSFYRGGYTF,TGTGCCAGCAGTTTTTACAGGGGCGGCTACACCTTC
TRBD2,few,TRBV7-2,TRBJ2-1,CASSSKSGGPYEQFF,TGTGCCAGCAGTTCTAAGAGCGGGGGGCCTTATGAGCAGTTCTTC
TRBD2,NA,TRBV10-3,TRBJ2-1,CAISVPSGGNEQFF,TGTGCCATCAGTGTACCGAGCGGGGGCAATGAGCAGTTCTTC
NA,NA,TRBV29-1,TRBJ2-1,CSVVGAVGYNEQFF,TGCAGCGTTGTGGGGGCAGTTGGCTACAATGAGCAGTTCTTC
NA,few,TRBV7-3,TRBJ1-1,CASSLGFATEAFF,TGTGCCAGCAGCTTAGGGTTTGCCACTGAAGCTTTCTTT